This T cell receptor beta chain originates from a study of blood T cells in healthy people across ages. Peripheral blood was drawn, about 10 milliliters per donor. Combining a sample-barcoded 5' primer with a J-beta primer mix, a second PCR ran for roughly 7 to 12 cycles. MiXCR, run by TCRdb on the 5' RACE reads, gives a single entry per CDR3 protein. Among 850,000 to 1,300,000 distinct CDR3 sequences listed, more than 35% were seen once. The V gene's germline CDR1 is MNHEY and CDR2 SVGAGI. The CDR3 loop spans 15 amino acids. V was pared by 6 bases and J by 1 base, with 16 bases between. This TCR derives from an older woman in good health. The sequenced sample consisted of blood. The chain is built from TRBV6-5 and TRBJ2-7; D is perhaps TRBD1 (6 bases). The CDR3 bases are TGTGCCAGCAGAGGACCAGGGGTCAGGTCCTACGAGCAGTACTTC. Its protein is CASRGPGVRSYEQYF.